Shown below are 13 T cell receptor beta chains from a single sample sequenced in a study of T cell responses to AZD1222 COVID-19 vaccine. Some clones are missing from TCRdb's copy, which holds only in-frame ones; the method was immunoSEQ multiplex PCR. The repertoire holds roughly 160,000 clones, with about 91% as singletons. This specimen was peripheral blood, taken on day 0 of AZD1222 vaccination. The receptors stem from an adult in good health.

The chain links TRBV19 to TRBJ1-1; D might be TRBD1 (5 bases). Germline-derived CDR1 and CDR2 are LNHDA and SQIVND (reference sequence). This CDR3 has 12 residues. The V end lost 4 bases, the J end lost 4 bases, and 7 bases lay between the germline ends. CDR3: CASSRGATEAFF. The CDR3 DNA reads TGTGCCAGTAGTAGAGGGGCCACTGAAGCTTTCTTT.

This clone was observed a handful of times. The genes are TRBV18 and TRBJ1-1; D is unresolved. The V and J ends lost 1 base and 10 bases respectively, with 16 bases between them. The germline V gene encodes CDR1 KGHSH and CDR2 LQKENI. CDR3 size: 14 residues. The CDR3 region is CASSPQGGEAGAFF. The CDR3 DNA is TGTGCCAGCTCACCACAGGGCGGAGAGGCAGGAGCTTTCTTT.

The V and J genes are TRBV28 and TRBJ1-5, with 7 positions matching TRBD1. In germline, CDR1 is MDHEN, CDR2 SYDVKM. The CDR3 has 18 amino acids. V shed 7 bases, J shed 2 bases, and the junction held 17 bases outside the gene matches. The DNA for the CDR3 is TGTGCCAGCACTGCCCGGGACAGAAGAATTAAAGGCAATCAGCCCCAGCATTTT. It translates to CASTARDRRIKGNQPQHF.

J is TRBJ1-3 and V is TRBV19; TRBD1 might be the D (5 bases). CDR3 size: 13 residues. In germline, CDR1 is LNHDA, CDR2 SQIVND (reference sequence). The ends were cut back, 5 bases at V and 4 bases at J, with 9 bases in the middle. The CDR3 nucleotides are TGTGCCAGTAGTTTCCAGGGAGGAAACACCATATATTTT. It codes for CASSFQGGNTIYF.

CDR3: CATSDTVAGFTDTQYF. CDR3 in DNA: TGTGCCACCAGTGATACAGTAGCGGGGTTCACAGATACGCAGTATTTT. The chain couples TRBV24-1 to TRBJ2-3; TRBD2 matches at 8 bases. Trimming at V came to 3 bases and at J to 2 bases, leaving 6 bases not matched to a gene. The CDR3 runs 16 residues. Germline CDR1 reads KGHDR; CDR2 reads SFDVKD.

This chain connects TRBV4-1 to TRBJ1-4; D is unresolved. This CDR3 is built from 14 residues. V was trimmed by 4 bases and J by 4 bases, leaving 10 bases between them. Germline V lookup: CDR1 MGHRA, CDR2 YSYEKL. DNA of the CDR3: TGCGCCAGCAGCCGCCGTCAGGTTAATGAAAAACTGTTTTTT. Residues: CASSRRQVNEKLFF.

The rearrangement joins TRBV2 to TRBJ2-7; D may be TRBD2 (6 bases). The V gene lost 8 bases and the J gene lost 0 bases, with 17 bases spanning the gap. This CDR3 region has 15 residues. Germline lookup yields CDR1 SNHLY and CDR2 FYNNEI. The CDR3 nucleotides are TGTGCCAGCGTGTCGAGCGGGCCAAGCTCCTACGAGCAGTACTTC. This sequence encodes CASVSSGPSSYEQYF.

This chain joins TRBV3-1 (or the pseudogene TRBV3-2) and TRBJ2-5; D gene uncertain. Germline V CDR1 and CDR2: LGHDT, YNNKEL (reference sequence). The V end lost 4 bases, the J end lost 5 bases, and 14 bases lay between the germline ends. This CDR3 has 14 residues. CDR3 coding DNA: TGTGCCAGCAGCCGTAGTTTAGTTTCGGAGACCCAGTACTTC. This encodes CASSRSLVSETQYF.

The CDR3 is CATSMLTGLNTEAFF. CDR3 bases: TGTGCCACCAGCATGTTGACAGGGTTGAACACTGAAGCTTTCTTT. V gene TRBV15 combines with J gene TRBJ1-1; 7 positions match TRBD1. This CDR3 spans 15 amino acids. The V segment lost 4 bases and the J segment 0 bases; nucleotides outside the gene matches: 5. CDR1 and CDR2 from the germline V gene are LNHNV and YYDKDF (reference sequence).

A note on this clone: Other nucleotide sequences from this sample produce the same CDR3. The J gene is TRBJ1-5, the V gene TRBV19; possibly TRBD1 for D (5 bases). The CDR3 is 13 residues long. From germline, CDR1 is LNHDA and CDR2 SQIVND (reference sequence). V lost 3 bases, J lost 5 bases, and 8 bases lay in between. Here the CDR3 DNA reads TGTGCCAGTAGTATCGGGGGTGATCAGCCCCAGCATTTT. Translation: CASSIGGDQPQHF. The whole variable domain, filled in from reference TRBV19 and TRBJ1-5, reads DGGITQSPKYLFRKEGQNVTLSCEQNLNHDAMYWYRQDPGQGLRLIYYSQIVNDFQKGDIAEGYSVSREKKESFPLTVTSAQKNPTAFYLCASSIGGDQPQHFGDGTRLSIL.

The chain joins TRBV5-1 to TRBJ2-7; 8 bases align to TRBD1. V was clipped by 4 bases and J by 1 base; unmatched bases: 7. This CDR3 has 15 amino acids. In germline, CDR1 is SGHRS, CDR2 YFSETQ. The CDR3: CASSARTGISYEQYF. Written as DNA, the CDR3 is TGCGCCAGCAGCGCTAGGACAGGGATATCCTACGAGCAGTACTTC. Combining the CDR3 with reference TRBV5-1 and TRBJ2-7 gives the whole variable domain KAGVTQTPRYLIKTRGQQVTLSCSPISGHRSVSWYQQTPGQGLQFLFEYFSETQRNKGNFPGRFSGRQFSNSRSEMNVSTLELGDSALYLCASSARTGISYEQYFGPGTRLTVT.

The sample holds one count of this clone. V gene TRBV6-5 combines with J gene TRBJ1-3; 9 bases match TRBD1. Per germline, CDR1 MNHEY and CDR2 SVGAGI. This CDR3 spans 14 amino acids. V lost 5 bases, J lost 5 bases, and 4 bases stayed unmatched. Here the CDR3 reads CASSPTGGRNTIYF. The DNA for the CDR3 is TGTGCCAGCAGTCCCACAGGGGGCAGAAACACCATATATTTT.

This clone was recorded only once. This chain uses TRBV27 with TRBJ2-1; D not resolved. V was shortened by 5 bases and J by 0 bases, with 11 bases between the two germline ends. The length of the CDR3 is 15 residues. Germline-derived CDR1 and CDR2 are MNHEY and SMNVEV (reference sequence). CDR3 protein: CASSPQTSSYNEQFF. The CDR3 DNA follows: TGTGCCAGCAGTCCTCAGACGAGCTCCTACAATGAGCAGTTCTTC.